This TCR beta chain was found in a study of blood T cell repertoires in COVID-19. Study-wide context: Some COVID-19 samples were acute and others convalescent; all came from the United States, Italy and Spain. PBMCs, B-cell-depleted T cells, or T cells provided the cDNA or gDNA that made up the material.

How the authors handled the data: How many nucleated cells were present was estimated from reference gene primer amplification. Profiled with immunoSEQ multiplex PCR; TCRdb holds only in-frame clones, not every one. V and J calls and clone size are given by that table; D and trimming were obtained from the DNA. The sample lists approximately 60,000 clones, about 87% occurring once. The sample was peripheral blood. The sequence was collected from a man in his sixties with active or convalescent COVID-19.

CDR3 amino acids: CASSLSVQGGQTEAFF. CDR3 nucleotide sequence: TGTGCCAGCAGCTTGTCTGTCCAGGGAGGACAAACTGAAGCTTTCTTT. V is TRBV5-5 and J is TRBJ1-1, with a possible D match to TRBD1 (5 bases). Germline V CDR1 and CDR2: SGHKS, YYEKEE (reference sequence). V lost 1 base to trimming and J lost 5 bases, with 18 bases between them. The length of the CDR3 is 16 residues.